This passage covers 6 T cell receptor beta chains from one sample sequenced in a study of cytomegalovirus exposure and HLA in healthy donors. PCR used 60 Vbeta primers and 13 Jbeta primers. The assay was immunoSEQ multiplex PCR, and TCRdb's table has in-frame clones only and misses some. The data contain about 73,000 clones, 75% of them seen just once; the ten biggest clones take up roughly 12%. Sequenced sample: PBMCs. The receptors were sampled from a man between 65 and 85 years old in good health and CMV-seronegative.

V and J are TRBV9 and TRBJ2-5; 9 bases fit TRBD2. Germline-derived CDR1 and CDR2 are SGDLS and YYNGEE. The J segment lost 4 bases and the V segment lost 4 bases, leaving 11 bases of the junction unmatched. This CDR3 has 16 amino acids. CDR3 region: CASSPFAGGPGETQYF. The CDR3 DNA follows: TGTGCCAGCAGCCCGTTTGCGGGGGGGCCAGGAGAGACCCAGTACTTC. Filled out from reference TRBV9 and TRBJ2-5, the complete variable domain reads DSGVTQTPKHLITATGQRVTLRCSPRSGDLSVYWYQQSLDQGLQFLIQYYNGEERAKGNILERFSAQQFPDLHSELNLSSLELGDSALYFCASSPFAGGPGETQYFGPGTRLLVL.

The V and J genes are TRBV29-1 and TRBJ1-1; tentative D call: TRBD1 (6 bases). CDR1 SQVTM and CDR2 ANQGSEA come from the germline V gene. Between the trimmed V and J ends, which lost 7 bases and 3 bases, there was a span of 12 bases. The CDR3 has 12 residues. CDR3 residues: CSGGQPDTEAFF. DNA for the CDR3: TGCAGCGGGGGACAACCGGACACTGAAGCTTTCTTT.

This chain links TRBV9 with TRBJ1-1, with TRBD1 matching 7 bases. The V and J ends lost 4 bases and 1 base, in that order; junction bases with no gene match: 7. The CDR3 totals 15 residues. Germline V CDR1 and CDR2: SGDLS, YYNGEE. The CDR3 DNA is TGTGCCAGCAGCCCTTCCGGGACAGAGAACACTGAAGCTTTCTTT. Its translation is CASSPSGTENTEAFF.

On this clone: A junction end diverges from the germline sequence, so it may reflect a read error. This chain links TRBV7-9 with TRBJ1-1, with D possibly matching TRBD1 (6 bases). CDR1 SEHNR and CDR2 FQNEAQ come from the germline V gene (reference sequence). The CDR3 sequence is 17 residues long. CDR3 bases: TGTTCCAGCAGCCCCCGGGCGGGGGCCCGAATGAACACTGAAGCTTTCTTT. Encoded protein: CSSSPRAGARMNTEAFF.

J is TRBJ2-1 and V is TRBV27, with D possibly being TRBD2 (8 bases). Germline CDR1 is MNHEY and CDR2 is SMNVEV (reference sequence). CDR3 size: 16 residues. The V gene lost 6 bases and the J gene lost 8 bases, with 23 bases spanning the gap. The CDR3 loop reads CASSPPSGGGEHEQFF. The CDR3 DNA follows: TGTGCCAGCAGCCCCCCCTCGGGAGGGGGCGAACATGAGCAGTTCTTC.

This clone has more than one count but fewer than ten. This chain links TRBV4-1 with TRBJ1-6; D is perhaps TRBD1 (5 bases). Germline CDR1 is MGHRA and CDR2 is YSYEKL. The V end was cut by 1 base, the J end by 0 bases, with 16 bases between. The CDR3 is 19 residues long. The CDR3 spells CASSQVPWGGNSYNSPLHF. CDR3 DNA sequence: TGCGCCAGCAGCCAAGTCCCCTGGGGGGGAAACTCCTATAATTCACCCCTCCACTTT.